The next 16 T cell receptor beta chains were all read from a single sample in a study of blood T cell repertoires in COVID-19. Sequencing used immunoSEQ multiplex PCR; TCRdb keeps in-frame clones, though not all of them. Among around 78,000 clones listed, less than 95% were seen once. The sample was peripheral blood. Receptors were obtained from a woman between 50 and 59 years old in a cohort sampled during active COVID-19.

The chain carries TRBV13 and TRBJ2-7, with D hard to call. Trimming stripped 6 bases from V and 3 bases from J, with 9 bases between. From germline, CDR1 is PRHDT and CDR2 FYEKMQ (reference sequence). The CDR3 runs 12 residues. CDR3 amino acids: CASSSTGYEQYF. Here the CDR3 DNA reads TGTGCCAGCAGTTCCACTGGCTACGAGCAGTACTTC. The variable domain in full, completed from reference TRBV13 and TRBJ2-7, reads AAGVIQSPRHLIKEKRETATLKCYPIPRHDTVYWYQQGPGQDPQFLISFYEKMQSDKGSIPDRFSAQQFSDYHSELNMSSLELGDSALYFCASSSTGYEQYFGPGTRLTVT.

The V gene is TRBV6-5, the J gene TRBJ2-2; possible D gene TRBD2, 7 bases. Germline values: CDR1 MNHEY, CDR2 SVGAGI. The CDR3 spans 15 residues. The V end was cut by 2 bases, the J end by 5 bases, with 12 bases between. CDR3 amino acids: CASSYRGAGTGELFF. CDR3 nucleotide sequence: TGTGCCAGCAGTTACCGGGGGGCAGGGACCGGGGAGCTGTTTTTT.

The CDR3 protein is CSALGSGDTEAFF. The CDR3 DNA follows: TGCAGCGCGCTGGGTTCGGGTGACACTGAAGCTTTCTTT. The chain links TRBV29-1 to TRBJ1-1; D unresolved. The CDR3 spans 13 residues. CDR1 is SQVTM, CDR2 ANQGSEA, per germline. Between the trimmed V and J ends, which lost 7 bases and 3 bases, there was a span of 15 bases. The full variable domain, with the rest looked up from reference TRBV29-1 and TRBJ1-1, is SAVISQKPSRDICQRGTSLTIQCQVDSQVTMMFWYRQQPGQSLTLIATANQGSEATYESGFVIDKFPISRPNLTFSTLTVSNMSPEDSSIYLCSALGSGDTEAFFGQGTRLTVV.

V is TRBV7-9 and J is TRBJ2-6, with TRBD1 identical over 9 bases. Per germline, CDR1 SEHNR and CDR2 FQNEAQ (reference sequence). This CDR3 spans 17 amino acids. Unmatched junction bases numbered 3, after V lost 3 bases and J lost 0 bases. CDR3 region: CASSLGDRVSGANVLTF. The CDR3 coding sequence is TGTGCCAGCAGCTTGGGGGACAGGGTCTCTGGGGCCAACGTCCTGACTTTC. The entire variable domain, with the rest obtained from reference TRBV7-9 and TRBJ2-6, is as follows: DTGVSQNPRHKITKRGQNVTFRCDPISEHNRLYWYRQTLGQGPEFLTYFQNEAQLEKSRLLSDRFSAERPKGSFSTLEIQRTEQGDSAMYLCASSLGDRVSGANVLTFGAGSRLTVL.

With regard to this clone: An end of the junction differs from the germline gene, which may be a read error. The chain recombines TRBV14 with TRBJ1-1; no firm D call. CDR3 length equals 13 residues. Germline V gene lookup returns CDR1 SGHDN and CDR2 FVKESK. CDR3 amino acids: CASSQGRNIEAFF. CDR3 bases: TGTGCCAGCAGCCAAGGGAGGAACATTGAAGCTTTCTTT.

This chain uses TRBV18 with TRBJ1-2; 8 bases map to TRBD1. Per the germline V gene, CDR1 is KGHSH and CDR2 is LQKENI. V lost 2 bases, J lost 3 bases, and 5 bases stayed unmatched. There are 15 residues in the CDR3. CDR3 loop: CASSPTGGEDYGYTF. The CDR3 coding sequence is TGTGCCAGCTCACCAACAGGGGGAGAAGACTATGGCTACACCTTC.

The DNA of the CDR3 is TGTGCCAGCAGCTTAGATCCCCCTAGCGGACCCTACGAGCAGTACTTC. Protein product: CASSLDPPSGPYEQYF. The rearrangement links TRBV11-2 to TRBJ2-7, with 7 bases identical to TRBD2. V shed 0 bases, J shed 2 bases, and the junction held 7 bases outside the gene matches. Germline V gives CDR1 SGHAT, CDR2 FQNNGV. This CDR3 comprises 16 residues.

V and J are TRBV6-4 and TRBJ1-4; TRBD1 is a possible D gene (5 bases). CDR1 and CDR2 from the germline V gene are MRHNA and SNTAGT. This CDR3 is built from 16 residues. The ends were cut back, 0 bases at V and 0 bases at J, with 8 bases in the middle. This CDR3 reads CASSDSGEATNEKLFF. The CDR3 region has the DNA TGTGCCAGCAGTGACTCAGGGGAGGCAACTAATGAAAAACTGTTTTTT.

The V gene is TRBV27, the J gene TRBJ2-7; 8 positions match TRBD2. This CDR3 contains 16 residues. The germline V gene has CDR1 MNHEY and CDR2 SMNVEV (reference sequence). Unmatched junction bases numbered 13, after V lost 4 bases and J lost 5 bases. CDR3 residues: CASSYPPREGQHEQYF. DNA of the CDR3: TGTGCCAGCAGTTACCCCCCCCGGGAGGGCCAGCACGAGCAGTACTTC.

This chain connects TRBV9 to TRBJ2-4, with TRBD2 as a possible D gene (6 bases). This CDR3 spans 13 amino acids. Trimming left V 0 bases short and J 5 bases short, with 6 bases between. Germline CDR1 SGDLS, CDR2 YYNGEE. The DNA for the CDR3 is TGTGCCAGCAGCGTAGCGGGGGAAAACATTCAGTACTTC. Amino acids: CASSVAGENIQYF.

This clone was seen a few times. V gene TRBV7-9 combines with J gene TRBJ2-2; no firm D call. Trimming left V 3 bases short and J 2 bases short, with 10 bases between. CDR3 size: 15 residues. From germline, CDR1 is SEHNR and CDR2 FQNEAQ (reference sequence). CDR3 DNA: TGTGCCAGCAGCTTCACGTCCACTAACACCGGGGAGCTGTTTTTT. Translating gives CASSFTSTNTGELFF. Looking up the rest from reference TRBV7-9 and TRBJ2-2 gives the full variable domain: DTGVSQNPRHKITKRGQNVTFRCDPISEHNRLYWYRQTLGQGPEFLTYFQNEAQLEKSRLLSDRFSAERPKGSFSTLEIQRTEQGDSAMYLCASSFTSTNTGELFFGEGSRLTVL.

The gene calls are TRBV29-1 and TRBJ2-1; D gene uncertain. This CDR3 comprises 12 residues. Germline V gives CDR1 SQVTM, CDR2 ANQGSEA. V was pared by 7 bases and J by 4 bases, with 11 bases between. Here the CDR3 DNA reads TGCAGCGCCCTATCGGGTTACAATGAGCAGTTCTTC. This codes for CSALSGYNEQFF.

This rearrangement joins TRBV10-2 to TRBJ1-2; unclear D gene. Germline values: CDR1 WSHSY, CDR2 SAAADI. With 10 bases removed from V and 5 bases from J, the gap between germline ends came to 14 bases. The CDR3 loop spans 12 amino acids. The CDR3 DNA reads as TGCGCCACCCGTAGAGGAATTTATGGCTACACCTTC. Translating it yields CATRRGIYGYTF.

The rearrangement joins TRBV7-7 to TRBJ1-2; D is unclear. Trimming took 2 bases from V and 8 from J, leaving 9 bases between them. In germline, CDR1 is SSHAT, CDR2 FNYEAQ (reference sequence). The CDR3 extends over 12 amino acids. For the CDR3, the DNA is TGTGCCAGCAGCTTATCGTTTCGGGGCTACACCTTC. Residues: CASSLSFRGYTF.

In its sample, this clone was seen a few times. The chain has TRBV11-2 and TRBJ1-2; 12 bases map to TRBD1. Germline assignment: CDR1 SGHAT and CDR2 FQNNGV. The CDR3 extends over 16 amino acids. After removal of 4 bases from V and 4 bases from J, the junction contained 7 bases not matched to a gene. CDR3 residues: CASSSPGQGAFYGYTF. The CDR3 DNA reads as TGTGCCAGCAGCTCCCCGGGACAGGGGGCGTTCTATGGCTACACCTTC.

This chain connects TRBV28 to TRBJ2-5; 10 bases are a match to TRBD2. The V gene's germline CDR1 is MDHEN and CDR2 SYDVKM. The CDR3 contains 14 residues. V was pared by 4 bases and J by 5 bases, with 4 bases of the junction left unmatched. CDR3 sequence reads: CASSSSGRDETQYF. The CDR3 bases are TGTGCCAGCAGTTCAAGCGGGAGGGACGAGACCCAGTACTTC.